The TCR beta chain described here comes from a study of control samples from healthy donors and cancer patients. Here immunoSEQ multiplex PCR was the method, and the copy in TCRdb shows in-frame clones only, minus some. The profile shows 65,000 to 95,000 clones, about nine tenths of them singletons. The CDR3 is 16 residues long. Germline values: CDR1 MGHRA, CDR2 YSYEKL. Trimming stripped 3 bases from V and 0 bases from J, with 12 bases between. V is TRBV4-1 and J is TRBJ2-1; D tentatively fits TRBD1 or TRBD2 (5 bases each). The sequencing input was blood. This receptor was obtained from a man aged 50-60 years in good health. The CDR3, as DNA: TGCGCCAGCAGCCATTACGGGGCGAGCTCCTACAATGAGCAGTTCTTC. Amino acids: CASSHYGASSYNEQFF.